The subject of this entry is one T cell receptor beta chain. Each CDR3 protein gets one entry after TCRdb re-called the 5' RACE reads with MiXCR. The table lists 35,000 to 45,000 distinct CDR3 sequences, less than 6.5% of them singletons, with roughly 30% in the top ten. The CDR3 spans 15 residues. Trimming took 3 bases from V and 2 from J, leaving 10 bases between them. The V gene's germline CDR1 is MNHEY and CDR2 SMNVEV (reference sequence). This specimen belongs to a study of early T cells in non-severe SARS-CoV-2 infection. Sequencing was performed on whole blood. The TCR was taken from an adult who was a healthcare worker with PCR-confirmed SARS-CoV-2 infection or an uninfected control (not recorded which). The chain links TRBV27 to TRBJ2-2, with D hard to call. CDR3 residues: CASSLSSANTGELFF. In DNA, the CDR3 is TGTGCCAGCAGTTTGTCCTCGGCAAACACCGGGGAGCTGTTTTTT.